Sequencing of this TCR beta chain was carried out in a study of OX40 agonist ivuxolimab in advanced cancers. About the research overall: It was ivuxolimab, an agonistic anti-OX40 (CD134) antibody, that patients were treated with. Patients received ivuxolimab, an intravenous treatment, every 2 weeks at 0.01 to 10 mg/kg. Each dose-escalation patient presented with hepatocellular carcinoma, melanoma, renal cell or head and neck cancer.

Trimming removed 2 bases at V and 7 bases at J, with 18 bases between. The CDR3 loop spans 16 amino acids. Looked up from germline, CDR1 is MGHRA and CDR2 is YSYEKL. Assay used: immunoSEQ multiplex PCR; TCRdb lists only in-frame clones, some missing. Of about 5,700 clones listed, roughly 90% were seen once; the top ten hold roughly 40%. This receptor was identified in an adult with an advanced solid tumor such as melanoma, head and neck, liver or kidney cancer. The sample was CD4+ or CD8+ T cells sorted from blood, taken in a trial of the OX40 agonist ivuxolimab. The chain has TRBV4-1 and TRBJ2-1, with D maybe TRBD2 (5 bases). The CDR3 sequence: CASSQPTGSVHNEQFF. The CDR3 DNA follows: TGCGCCAGCAGCCAACCAACGGGATCCGTCCATAATGAGCAGTTCTTC.